This entry features one T cell receptor beta chain sequence. Its specificity is not known. These data originate in a study of T cell clones after liver transplantation. On the study more broadly: TCRbeta sequencing after a pre-transplant mixed lymphocyte reaction identified graft-donor-reactive clones, later tracked in post-transplant blood. Standard immunosuppression, with no induction, continued until 12-24 months after transplant. General observations from the study: Post-transplant time points were not standardized, so conclusions are preliminary.

The CDR3 loop spans 16 amino acids. The germline V and J ends were trimmed by 0 bases and 6 bases, with 18 bases remaining between them. Germline V lookup: CDR1 SGHVS, CDR2 FNYEAQ. TCRdb's table, derived via immunoSEQ multiplex PCR, lists solely in-frame clones and lacks some. The data contain roughly 120,000 clones, over 75% of them singletons. The V and J genes are TRBV7-6 and TRBJ2-7; D uncertain. This material consisted of CD4+ T cells from blood, taken 12 months after liver transplant. The TCR sequence derives from a human patient who received a liver transplant. Some T cells may be the graft donor's. The CDR3 DNA sequence: TGTGCCAGCAGCTTAGCGCGACGGATGGGGTTATCCGAGCAGTACTTC. This translates into CASSLARRMGLSEQYF.